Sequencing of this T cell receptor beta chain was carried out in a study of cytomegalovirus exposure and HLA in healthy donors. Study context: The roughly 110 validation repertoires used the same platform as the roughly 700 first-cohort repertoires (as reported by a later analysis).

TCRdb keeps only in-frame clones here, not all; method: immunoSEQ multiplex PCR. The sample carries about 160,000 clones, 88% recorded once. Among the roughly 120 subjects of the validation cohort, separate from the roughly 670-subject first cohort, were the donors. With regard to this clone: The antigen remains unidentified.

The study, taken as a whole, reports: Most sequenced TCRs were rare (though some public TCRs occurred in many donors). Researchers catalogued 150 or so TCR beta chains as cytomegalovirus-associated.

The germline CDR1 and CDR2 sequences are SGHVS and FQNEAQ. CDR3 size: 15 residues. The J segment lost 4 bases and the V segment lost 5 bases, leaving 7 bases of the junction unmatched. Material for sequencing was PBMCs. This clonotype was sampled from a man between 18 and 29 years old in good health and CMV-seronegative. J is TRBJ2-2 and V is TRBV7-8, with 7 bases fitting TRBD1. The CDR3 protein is CASSLQGMGTGELFF. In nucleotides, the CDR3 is TGTGCCAGCAGCCTACAGGGGATGGGCACCGGGGAGCTGTTTTTT. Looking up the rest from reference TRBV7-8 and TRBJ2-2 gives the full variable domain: GAGVSQSPRYKVAKRGQDVALRCDPISGHVSLFWYQQALGQGPEFLTYFQNEAQLDKSGLPSDRFFAERPEGSVSTLKIQRTQQEDSAVYLCASSLQGMGTGELFFGEGSRLTVL.